Given below is one T cell receptor beta chain in context. This CDR3 comprises 14 residues. V was pared by 3 bases and J by 0 bases, with 8 bases between. Germline values: CDR1 MDHEN, CDR2 SYDVKM. The protocol was immunoSEQ multiplex PCR, while the TCRdb copy is restricted to in-frame clones and leaves out a portion. The data hold about 170,000 clones, with around 91% observed a single time. The sample belongs to a study of control samples from healthy donors and cancer patients. Input material: blood. The receptor's source is a woman in her twenties or thirties in good health. V and J are TRBV28 and TRBJ1-2; TRBD1 is a possible D gene (5 bases). The CDR3 spells CASSLTVANYGYTF. The CDR3 bases are TGTGCCAGCAGTTTGACAGTAGCTAACTATGGCTACACCTTC.